These 32 T cell receptor beta chains were all obtained from the same sample, sequenced in a study of a mutant IDH1 vaccine in newly diagnosed glioma (dated by TCRdb to about 2021). Taken with the paper, the label for time point translates to: baseline, week 1 (first vaccination visit). The treatment or condition label on this specimen signifies: pre-vaccination baseline after standard-of-care therapy. The library was generated by the immunoSEQ multiplex PCR assay. TCRdb provides this immuneACCESS table in a form limited to in-frame rearrangements. Some clones are lacking; in checked studies, under half of them reflect an unresolved V gene, and why the rest are absent is not known. Counted in this sample were 65,000 to 70,000 clones; around 85% of them appeared once. 2.9% of the sample is in the top ten clones. The sample in question was PBMCs, obtained from a glioma patient treated with radiotherapy, temozolomide or both. The origin of the receptors is a man in his thirties or forties with glioma.

The chain has TRBV18 and TRBJ1-2, with D possibly matching TRBD1 (5 bases). Germline CDR1 KGHSH, CDR2 LQKENI. Trimming removed 4 bases from V and 5 bases from J, with 20 bases in between. This CDR3 has 16 amino acids. CDR3 DNA: TGTGCCAGCTCACTACTCGAGGGGAGCGGGGATTATGGCTACACCTTC. As protein: CASSLLEGSGDYGYTF.

The rearrangement links TRBV25-1 to TRBJ1-4; 12 bases are a match to TRBD1. Trimming cost V 2 bases and J 0 bases; bases outside gene matches: 4. This CDR3 is built from 18 residues. CDR1 is MGHDK and CDR2 is SYGVNS in the germline V gene. CDR3 region: CASSEGTGGFSTNEKLFF. CDR3 DNA: TGTGCCAGCAGTGAAGGGACAGGGGGCTTCTCAACTAATGAAAAACTGTTTTTT.

V gene TRBV2 combines with J gene TRBJ1-2; the D gene is possibly TRBD1 (5 bases). This CDR3 region has 14 residues. V was clipped by 0 bases and J by 8 bases, with 13 bases between them. Germline-derived CDR1 and CDR2 are SNHLY and FYNNEI. The CDR3 sequence is CASSEALSGNGYTF. The CDR3 bases are TGTGCCAGCAGTGAAGCGCTTTCAGGGAACGGCTACACCTTC. The full variable domain, in which reference TRBV2 and TRBJ1-2 provide the parts outside the CDR3, is EPEVTQTPSHQVTQMGQEVILRCVPISNHLYFYWYRQILGQKVEFLVSFYNNEISEKSEIFDDQFSVERPDGSNFTLKIRSTKLEDSAMYFCASSEALSGNGYTFGSGTRLTVV.

J is TRBJ2-3 and V is TRBV10-1; D unresolved. The CDR3 loop spans 15 amino acids. Trimming took off 4 bases at V and 0 bases at J, with 11 bases between the two ends. From germline, CDR1 is WNHNN and CDR2 SYGVQD (reference sequence). The CDR3 sequence is CASSALQASTDTQYF. CDR3 DNA sequence: TGCGCCAGCAGTGCCTTGCAGGCTAGCACAGATACGCAGTATTTT.

V and J are TRBV10-2 and TRBJ2-7; maybe TRBD1 (5 bases). The CDR3 is 12 amino acids. V was pared by 6 bases and J by 7 bases, with 13 bases between. Germline V gene data show CDR1 as WSHSY and CDR2 as SAAADI. DNA for the CDR3: TGCGCCAGCAGCCTATATAGGGGTGAGCAGTACTTC. This sequence encodes CASSLYRGEQYF.

V usage is TRBV6-5 and J usage is TRBJ2-2; possibly TRBD2 for D (6 bases). Germline V gene sequence: CDR1 MNHEY, CDR2 SVGAGI. The CDR3 sequence is 16 residues long. With 3 bases removed from V and 6 bases from J, the gap between germline ends came to 17 bases. The CDR3 nucleotides are TGTGCCAGCAGTTATCTTGCAGGGTGGAGGGCCGGGGAGCTGTTTTTT. Translating it yields CASSYLAGWRAGELFF.

The genes are TRBV6-6 and TRBJ1-2; D unclear. V was pared by 4 bases and J by 8 bases, with 11 bases between. CDR1 is MNHNY and CDR2 is SVGAGI in the germline V gene (reference sequence). There are 12 residues in the CDR3. In DNA, the CDR3 is TGTGCCAGCAGTTCCGGGCTGGGGGGCTACACCTTC. Protein sequence: CASSSGLGGYTF.

The V call is TRBV6-5, the J call TRBJ1-1; 8 bases align to TRBD1. This CDR3 has 14 amino acids. V was pared by 6 bases and J by 10 bases, with 13 bases of the junction left unmatched. Germline-derived CDR1 and CDR2 are MNHEY and SVGAGI. The CDR3 DNA reads TGTGCCAGCAGGCGGACAGGGTTGGGTCTAGGAGCTTTCTTT. Translated: CASRRTGLGLGAFF.

The chain joins TRBV10-2 to TRBJ1-1, with 7 bases that match TRBD1. The CDR3 runs 15 residues. CDR1 is WSHSY, CDR2 SAAADI, per germline. The V and J ends lost 6 bases and 3 bases, in that order; junction bases with no gene match: 10. For the CDR3, the DNA is TGCGCCAGCAGATCGATGACAGGGTATCACACTGAAGCTTTCTTT. Its protein product is CASRSMTGYHTEAFF.

The chain joins TRBV5-4 to TRBJ2-7, with D unclear. This CDR3 region has 14 residues. V dropped 6 bases and J dropped 3 bases, with 16 bases sitting between them. Germline V gives CDR1 SGHNT, CDR2 YYREEE (reference sequence). The CDR3 coding sequence is TGTGCCAGCAAAGGCTCAGTCTCGGACTACGAGCAGTACTTC. Encoded protein: CASKGSVSDYEQYF.

This rearrangement joins TRBV28 to TRBJ1-5; 8 nucleotides align to TRBD1. Germline V gene lookup returns CDR1 MDHEN and CDR2 SYDVKM. This CDR3 has 16 amino acids. V was clipped by 3 bases and J by 0 bases; unmatched bases: 4. The CDR3 DNA follows: TGTGCCAGCAGTTTCCTGACAGGGGATAGCAATCAGCCCCAGCATTTT. Protein sequence: CASSFLTGDSNQPQHF.

The chain combines TRBV7-2 with TRBJ2-7; 10 bases line up with TRBD1. J lost 3 bases, V lost 5 bases, and 7 bases had no gene match. The CDR3 has 15 amino acids. Germline CDR1 and CDR2: SGHTA and FQGNSA. CDR3 region: CASSGRTGGNYEQYF. The CDR3 DNA reads as TGTGCCAGCAGCGGCAGGACAGGGGGGAACTACGAGCAGTACTTC. Supplemented by reference TRBV7-2 and TRBJ2-7, the full variable domain reads GAGVSQSPSNKVTEKGKDVELRCDPISGHTALYWYRQSLGQGLEFLIYFQGNSAPDKSGLPSDRFSAERTGGSVSTLTIQRTQQEDSAVYLCASSGRTGGNYEQYFGPGTRLTVT.

The chain recombines TRBV29-1 with TRBJ1-1; TRBD1 is a possible D gene (6 bases). The CDR3 totals 14 residues. V gave up 8 bases and J gave up 1 base, with 17 bases separating them. CDR1 is SQVTM, CDR2 ANQGSEA, per germline. The CDR3 sequence: CSQGGPRANTEAFF. The CDR3 DNA reads TGCAGCCAAGGGGGGCCCAGAGCGAACACTGAAGCTTTCTTT.

The J gene is TRBJ1-1, the V gene TRBV27, with 7 bases lining up with TRBD1. From germline, CDR1 is MNHEY and CDR2 SMNVEV (reference sequence). V was pared by 6 bases and J by 5 bases, with 9 bases of the junction left unmatched. CDR3 size: 14 residues. The CDR3 is CASRKTTGDTEAFF. For the CDR3, the DNA is TGTGCCAGCAGGAAAACCACAGGGGATACTGAAGCTTTCTTT.

This clone showed up just once. This rearrangement joins TRBV7-9 to TRBJ1-2; D remains ambiguous. This CDR3 has 16 residues. CDR1 is SEHNR, CDR2 FQNEAQ, per germline (reference sequence). V was pared by 1 base and J by 5 bases, with 17 bases between. The CDR3 DNA is TGTGCCAGCAGCTTAGGGGTGGGGATCTCGCGGTATGGCTACACCTTC. Protein sequence: CASSLGVGISRYGYTF.

The chain recombines TRBV19 with TRBJ1-2, with 10 bases identical to TRBD1. CDR1 and CDR2 (germline): LNHDA, SQIVND (reference sequence). The CDR3 length is 14 residues. V lost 9 bases and J lost 3; bases outside the gene matches: 7. The CDR3 DNA follows: TGTGCCAGCCACCCAGGACAGGGGGACTATGGCTACACCTTC. Translating gives CASHPGQGDYGYTF.

The rearrangement links TRBV5-1 to TRBJ1-2, with D unclear. This CDR3 is 13 amino acids long. Trimming removed 0 bases from V and 3 bases from J, with 6 bases in between. Germline loops: CDR1 SGHRS, CDR2 YFSETQ. In nucleotides, the CDR3 is TGCGCCAGCAGCTTGGTGATCGACTATGGCTACACCTTC. Protein product: CASSLVIDYGYTF.

The chain recombines TRBV10-3 with TRBJ1-6, with 8 bases lining up with TRBD1. The CDR3 contains 16 residues. J gave up 4 bases and V 6 bases, and 8 bases lay outside the gene matches. Germline CDR1 and CDR2: ENHRY and SYGVKD. The CDR3 nucleotides read TGTGCCATCAGGGATCCTGGACAGGGATATAATTCACCCCTCCACTTT. It specifies CAIRDPGQGYNSPLHF.

This clone was picked up one time. V usage is TRBV28 and J usage is TRBJ1-1; the match to TRBD1 covers 10 bases. The J segment lost 4 bases and the V segment lost 6 bases, leaving 8 bases of the junction unmatched. From germline, CDR1 is MDHEN and CDR2 SYDVKM. The CDR3 has 15 residues. Here the CDR3 reads CASSRQTGGITEAFF. The CDR3 DNA reads as TGTGCCAGCAGCCGTCAGACAGGGGGCATCACTGAAGCTTTCTTT.

V and J are TRBV5-8 and TRBJ2-5; 8 bases are shared with TRBD1. This CDR3 region has 14 residues. V was clipped by 4 bases and J by 7 bases; unmatched bases: 9. Germline CDR1 and CDR2: SGHTS and YDEGEE. CDR3 sequence: CASSRGQARGTQYF. The CDR3 DNA sequence: TGTGCCAGCAGCAGGGGACAGGCCCGCGGGACCCAGTACTTC.

The V call is TRBV6-4, the J call TRBJ1-5; D possibly corresponds to TRBD1 (6 bases). Germline lookup yields CDR1 MRHNA and CDR2 SNTAGT. Trimming took off 0 bases at V and 7 bases at J, with 10 bases between the two ends. The CDR3 has 14 amino acids. In nucleotides, the CDR3 is TGTGCCAGCAGTGACTCGTGGGGGGCCCAGCCCCAGCATTTT. The encoded protein is CASSDSWGAQPQHF.

The genes are TRBV5-1 and TRBJ2-2; perhaps TRBD1 as D (6 bases). Germline V gives CDR1 SGHRS, CDR2 YFSETQ. V shed 3 bases and J shed 8 bases, with 14 bases lying between them. The CDR3 spans 14 residues. CDR3 residues: CASSWGPHEGELFF. The CDR3 DNA follows: TGCGCCAGCAGCTGGGGGCCCCATGAGGGGGAGCTGTTTTTT.

V and J are TRBV11-2 and TRBJ1-5; D gene ambiguous. Per germline, CDR1 SGHAT and CDR2 FQNNGV. The CDR3 has 15 amino acids. V was shortened by 5 bases and J by 2 bases, with 13 bases between the two germline ends. CDR3 in amino acids: CASSLGPSGNQPQHF. The CDR3 DNA follows: TGTGCCAGCAGCCTAGGACCATCTGGCAATCAGCCCCAGCATTTT. Full variable domain (missing parts from reference TRBV11-2 and TRBJ1-5): EAGVAQSPRYKIIEKRQSVAFWCNPISGHATLYWYQQILGQGPKLLIQFQNNGVVDDSQLPKDRFSAERLKGVDSTLKIQPAKLEDSAVYLCASSLGPSGNQPQHFGDGTRLSIL.

The chain has TRBV30 and TRBJ2-5; D is undetermined. Trimming removed 0 bases at V and 3 bases at J, with 8 bases between. In germline, CDR1 is GTSNPN, CDR2 SVGIG (reference sequence). The CDR3 runs to 13 residues. DNA of the CDR3: TGTGCCTGGAGTGTACTGGGGAAAGAGACCCAGTACTTC. Translated: CAWSVLGKETQYF. The whole variable domain, remainder taken from reference TRBV30 and TRBJ2-5, is SQTIHQWPATLVQPVGSPLSLECTVEGTSNPNLYWYRQAAGRGLQLLFYSVGIGQISSEVPQNLSASRPQDRQFILSSKKLLLSDSGFYLCAWSVLGKETQYFGPGTRLLVL.

This clone was observed a handful of times. This chain connects TRBV29-1 to TRBJ1-1; D remains ambiguous. Trimming cost V 6 bases and J 4 bases, with 15 bases left between them. Germline CDR1 is SQVTM and CDR2 is ANQGSEA. The CDR3 sequence is 13 residues long. CDR3 in DNA: TGCAGCGTCTCCCTTAGGTTGGTCACTGAAGCTTTCTTT. Translating it yields CSVSLRLVTEAFF.

CDR3 region: CASGLSSTGSSEKLFF. The DNA of the CDR3 is TGTGCTAGTGGTTTGTCATCGACAGGGTCCAGTGAAAAACTGTTTTTT. The chain is built from TRBV12-5 and TRBJ1-4, with 7 bases matching TRBD1. The CDR3 has 16 amino acids. CDR1 and CDR2 (germline): LGHNT, FRNRAP. V shed 2 bases and J 7 bases; nucleotides not matched to a gene: 10.

J is TRBJ2-7 and V is TRBV13, with D hard to call. The CDR3 has 12 amino acids. Trimming stripped 4 bases from V and 1 base from J, with 5 bases between. Germline V gene sequence: CDR1 PRHDT, CDR2 FYEKMQ (reference sequence). The CDR3 DNA reads as TGTGCCAGCAGCTCAAGATCCTACGAGCAGTACTTC. This sequence encodes CASSSRSYEQYF.

The CDR3 sequence is CASSFGALGKSSYEQYF. DNA for the CDR3: TGTGCCAGCAGCTTTGGTGCTTTGGGCAAGAGCTCCTACGAGCAGTACTTC. This chain connects TRBV7-9 to TRBJ2-7; no reliable D call. V lost 3 bases and J lost 0, with 18 bases in between. This CDR3 is built from 17 residues. CDR1 and CDR2 (germline): SEHNR, FQNEAQ (reference sequence).

The V and J genes are TRBV10-3 and TRBJ1-1, with 7 bases identical to TRBD1. J was trimmed by 0 bases and V by 10 bases; bases with no gene match: 8. Germline CDR1 reads ENHRY; CDR2 reads SYGVKD. This CDR3 has 14 residues. The CDR3 DNA reads as TGTGCCAGCCAAAGGGACAGTATGAACACTGAAGCTTTCTTT. Its translation is CASQRDSMNTEAFF.

In this sample, this clone turned up once. This chain connects TRBV5-1 to TRBJ1-1; tentatively, D is TRBD1 (5 bases). CDR1 and CDR2 (germline): SGHRS, YFSETQ. The CDR3 extends over 14 amino acids. Trimming left V 6 bases short and J 2 bases short, with 14 bases between. The CDR3 here is CASKKGLSNTEAFF. The CDR3 DNA is TGCGCCAGCAAGAAGGGGCTGAGTAACACTGAAGCTTTCTTT.

V usage is TRBV12-5 and J usage is TRBJ1-6; 7 bases fit TRBD1. With 3 bases clipped from V and 2 bases from J, the junction kept 4 bases outside the gene matches. This CDR3 has 16 amino acids. From germline, CDR1 is LGHNT and CDR2 FRNRAP. CDR3 nucleotides: TGTGCTAGTGGTTTCCACAGGGGTGCCTATAATTCACCCCTCCACTTT. It specifies CASGFHRGAYNSPLHF.

This clone was detected only once. The DNA is omitted, as the CDR3 cannot be located on it reliably, and the CDR3 follows TCRdb's listing. The V gene is TRBV21-1, the J gene TRBJ2-1; TRBD1, the table's D call, was not compared with the DNA. TRBV21-1 is designated a pseudogene. Inclusive of both ends, the CDR3 amounts to 18 amino acids. The CDR3 region is CASSKALWGQGIDNEQFF.